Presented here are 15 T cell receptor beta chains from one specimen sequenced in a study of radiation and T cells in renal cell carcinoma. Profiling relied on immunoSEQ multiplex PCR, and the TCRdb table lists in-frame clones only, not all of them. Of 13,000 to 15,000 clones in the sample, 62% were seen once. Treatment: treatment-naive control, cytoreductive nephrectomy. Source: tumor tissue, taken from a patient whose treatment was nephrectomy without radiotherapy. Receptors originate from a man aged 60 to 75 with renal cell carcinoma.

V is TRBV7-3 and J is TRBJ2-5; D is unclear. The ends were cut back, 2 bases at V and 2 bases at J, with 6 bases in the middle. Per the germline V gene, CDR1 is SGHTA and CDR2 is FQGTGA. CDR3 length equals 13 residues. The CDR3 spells CASSLHLQETQYF. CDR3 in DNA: TGTGCCAGCAGCTTACACTTACAAGAGACCCAGTACTTC.

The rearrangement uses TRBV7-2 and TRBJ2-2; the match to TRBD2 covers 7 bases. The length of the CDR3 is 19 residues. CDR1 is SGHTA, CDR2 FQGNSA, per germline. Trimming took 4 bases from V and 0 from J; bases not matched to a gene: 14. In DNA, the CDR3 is TGTGCCAGCAGCTCTCTTGCGGGGGAGCCACATTCGAACACCGGGGAGCTGTTTTTT. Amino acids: CASSSLAGEPHSNTGELFF.

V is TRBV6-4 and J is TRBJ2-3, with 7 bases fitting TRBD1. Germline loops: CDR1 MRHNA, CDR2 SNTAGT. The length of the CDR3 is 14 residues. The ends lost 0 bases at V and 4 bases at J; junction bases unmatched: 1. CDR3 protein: CASSDSQGADTQYF. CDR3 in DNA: TGTGCCAGCAGTGACTCGCAGGGGGCAGATACGCAGTATTTT.

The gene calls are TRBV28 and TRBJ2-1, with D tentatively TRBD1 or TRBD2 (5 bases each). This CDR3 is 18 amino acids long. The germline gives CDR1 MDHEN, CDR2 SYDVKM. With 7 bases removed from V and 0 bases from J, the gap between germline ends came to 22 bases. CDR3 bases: TGTGCCAGCAACTCACCCTGGGACGGCACCAACTCCTACAATGAGCAGTTCTTC. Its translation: CASNSPWDGTNSYNEQFF.

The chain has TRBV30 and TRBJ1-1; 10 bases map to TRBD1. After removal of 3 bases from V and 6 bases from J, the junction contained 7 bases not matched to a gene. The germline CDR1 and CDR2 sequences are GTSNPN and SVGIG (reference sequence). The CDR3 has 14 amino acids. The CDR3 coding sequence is TGTGCCTGGAGCCGGGACAGGGGATGGGCTGAAGCTTTCTTT. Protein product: CAWSRDRGWAEAFF.

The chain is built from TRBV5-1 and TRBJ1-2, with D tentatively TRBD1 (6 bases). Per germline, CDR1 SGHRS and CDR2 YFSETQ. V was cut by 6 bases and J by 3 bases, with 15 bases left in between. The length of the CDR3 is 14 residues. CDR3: CASTDRTQDYGYTF. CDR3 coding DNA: TGCGCCAGCACCGACAGGACCCAAGACTATGGCTACACCTTC.

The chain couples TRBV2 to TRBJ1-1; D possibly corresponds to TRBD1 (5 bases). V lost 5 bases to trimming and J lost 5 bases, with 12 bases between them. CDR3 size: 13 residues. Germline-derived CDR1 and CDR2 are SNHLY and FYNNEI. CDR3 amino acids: CASSPRGATEAFF. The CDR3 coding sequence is TGTGCCAGCAGTCCTAGAGGGGCGACTGAAGCTTTCTTT.

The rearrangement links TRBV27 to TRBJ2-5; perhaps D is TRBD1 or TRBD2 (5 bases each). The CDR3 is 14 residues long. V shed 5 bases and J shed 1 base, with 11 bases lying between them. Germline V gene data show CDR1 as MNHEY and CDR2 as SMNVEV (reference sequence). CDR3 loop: CASSVRGPQETQYF. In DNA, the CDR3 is TGTGCCAGCAGTGTCCGGGGACCCCAAGAGACCCAGTACTTC.

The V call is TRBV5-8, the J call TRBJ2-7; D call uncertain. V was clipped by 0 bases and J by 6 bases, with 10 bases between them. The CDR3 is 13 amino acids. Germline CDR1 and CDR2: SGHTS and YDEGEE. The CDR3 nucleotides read TGTGCCAGCAGCTTGGTAAACTGGTCCGAGCAGTACTTC. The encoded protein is CASSLVNWSEQYF.

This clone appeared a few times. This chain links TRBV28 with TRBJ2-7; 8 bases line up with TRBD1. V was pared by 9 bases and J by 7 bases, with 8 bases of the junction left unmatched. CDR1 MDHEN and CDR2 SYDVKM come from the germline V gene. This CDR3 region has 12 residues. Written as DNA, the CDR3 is TGTGCCAGATCGGACAGGGTACGGGAGCAGTACTTC. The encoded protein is CARSDRVREQYF.

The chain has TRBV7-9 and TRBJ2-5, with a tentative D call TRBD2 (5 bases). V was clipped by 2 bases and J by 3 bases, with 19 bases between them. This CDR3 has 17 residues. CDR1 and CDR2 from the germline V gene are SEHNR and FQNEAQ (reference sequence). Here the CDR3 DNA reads TGTGCCAGCAGCTTACCTCGTACCGGGGTGCTGGAAGAGACCCAGTACTTC. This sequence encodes CASSLPRTGVLEETQYF.

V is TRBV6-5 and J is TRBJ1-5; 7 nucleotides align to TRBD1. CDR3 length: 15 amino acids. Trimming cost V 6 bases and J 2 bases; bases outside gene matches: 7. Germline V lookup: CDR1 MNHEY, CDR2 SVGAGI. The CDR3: CASSPQGGGNQPQHF. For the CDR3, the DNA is TGTGCCAGCAGCCCCCAGGGGGGGGGCAATCAGCCCCAGCATTTT.

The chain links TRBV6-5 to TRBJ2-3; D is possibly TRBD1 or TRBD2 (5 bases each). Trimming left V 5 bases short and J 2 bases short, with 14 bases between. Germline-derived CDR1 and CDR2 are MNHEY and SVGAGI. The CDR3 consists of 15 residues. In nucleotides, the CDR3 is TGTGCCAGCAGTGCAGAGGGGACCTACACAGATACGCAGTATTTT. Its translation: CASSAEGTYTDTQYF.

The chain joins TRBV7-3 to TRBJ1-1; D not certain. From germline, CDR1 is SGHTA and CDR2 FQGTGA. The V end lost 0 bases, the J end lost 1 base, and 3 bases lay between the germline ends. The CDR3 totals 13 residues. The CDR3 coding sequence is TGTGCCAGCAGCTTAACCCCGAACACTGAAGCTTTCTTT. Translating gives CASSLTPNTEAFF.

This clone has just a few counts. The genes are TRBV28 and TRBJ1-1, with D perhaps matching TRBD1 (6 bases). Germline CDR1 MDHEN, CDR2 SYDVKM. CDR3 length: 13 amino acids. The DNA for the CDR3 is TGTGCGACCGGGGGCAGGGTGAACACTGAAGCTTTCTTT. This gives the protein CATGGRVNTEAFF.